The 3 T cell receptor beta chains in this list originate from one sample, sequenced in a study of T cell repertoires in cytomegalovirus infection (dated by TCRdb to the late 2010s). Reads for this sample came from an Illumina HiSeq 1500. TCRdb reworked the public reads: Q25 trimming with fastp, MiXCR clone assembly, productive beta chains retained. Rows with a matching CDR3 protein are joined into one entry that keeps the most common DNA and genes. The sample contains 450,000 to 600,000 distinct CDR3 sequences, over 9% of them found a single time. Roughly a tenth of the sample rests with the top ten. The material sequenced was PBMCs. The receptors derive from a human donor in good health (CMV status not recorded). Some clones in this sample may be carry-over from other donors' samples.

This clonotype was counted many times. The chain is built from TRBV6-1 and TRBJ1-1; D gene ambiguous. V was shortened by 2 bases and J by 0 bases, with 7 bases between the two germline ends. CDR3 length: 14 residues. Germline lookup yields CDR1 MNHNS and CDR2 SASEGT. The CDR3 protein is CASSEPWMNTEAFF. Here the CDR3 DNA reads TGTGCCAGCAGTGAACCTTGGATGAACACTGAAGCTTTCTTT.

This clonotype came up many times. The chain links TRBV14 to TRBJ2-3; 10 bases are shared with TRBD2. Germline V gives CDR1 SGHDN, CDR2 FVKESK. This CDR3 region has 13 residues. Germline trimming cut 5 bases from V and 6 bases from J; bases unmatched to any gene: 2. The CDR3 loop is CASSGGLADTQYF. CDR3 DNA sequence: TGTGCCAGCAGCGGGGGACTAGCGGATACGCAGTATTTT.

This clonotype occurred many times. V gene TRBV20-1 combines with J gene TRBJ2-7; 13 bases match TRBD2. The CDR3 runs 16 residues. The V segment lost 1 base and the J segment 0 bases; nucleotides outside the gene matches: 3. Germline V gene sequence: CDR1 DFQATT, CDR2 SNEGSKA (reference sequence). The DNA for the CDR3 is TGCAGTGCTAGAGGGGGGACTAGCGGGAACTCCTACGAGCAGTACTTC. Residues: CSARGGTSGNSYEQYF.